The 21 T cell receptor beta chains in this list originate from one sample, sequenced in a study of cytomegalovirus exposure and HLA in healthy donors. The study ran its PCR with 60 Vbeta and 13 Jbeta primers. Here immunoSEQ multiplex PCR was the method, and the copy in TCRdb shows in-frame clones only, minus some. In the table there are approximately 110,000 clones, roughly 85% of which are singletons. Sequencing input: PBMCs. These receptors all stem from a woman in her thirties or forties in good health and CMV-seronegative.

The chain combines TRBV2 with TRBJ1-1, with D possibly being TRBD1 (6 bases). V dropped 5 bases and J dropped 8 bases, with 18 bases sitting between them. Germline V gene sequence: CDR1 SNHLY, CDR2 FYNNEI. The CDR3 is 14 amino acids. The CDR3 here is CASSKGNRVGEAFF. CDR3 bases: TGTGCCAGCAGTAAAGGAAACAGGGTAGGAGAAGCTTTCTTT.

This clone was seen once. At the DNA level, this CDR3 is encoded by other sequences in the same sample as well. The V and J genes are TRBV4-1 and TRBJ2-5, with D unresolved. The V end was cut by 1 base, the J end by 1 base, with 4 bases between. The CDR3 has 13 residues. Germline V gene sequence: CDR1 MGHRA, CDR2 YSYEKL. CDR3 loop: CASSQALQETQYF. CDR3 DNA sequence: TGCGCCAGCAGCCAAGCCCTCCAAGAGACCCAGTACTTC.

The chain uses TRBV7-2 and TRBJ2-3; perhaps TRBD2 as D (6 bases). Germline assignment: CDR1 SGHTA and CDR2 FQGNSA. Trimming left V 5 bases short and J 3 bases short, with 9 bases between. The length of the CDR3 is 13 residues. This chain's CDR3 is CASSHSGTDTQYF. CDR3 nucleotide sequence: TGTGCCAGCAGCCACAGCGGGACAGATACGCAGTATTTT.

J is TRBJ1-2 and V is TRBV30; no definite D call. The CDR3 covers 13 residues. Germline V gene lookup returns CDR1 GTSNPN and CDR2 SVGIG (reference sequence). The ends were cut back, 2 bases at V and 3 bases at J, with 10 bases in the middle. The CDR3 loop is CAWSISIYYGYTF. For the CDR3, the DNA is TGTGCCTGGAGTATTAGTATATACTATGGCTACACCTTC.

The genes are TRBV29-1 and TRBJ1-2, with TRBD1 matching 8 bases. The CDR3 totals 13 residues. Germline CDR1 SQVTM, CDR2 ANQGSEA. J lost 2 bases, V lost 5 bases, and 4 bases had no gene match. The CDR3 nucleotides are TGCAGCGTTCCACGGACAGGGAACTATGGCTACACCTTC. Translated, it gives CSVPRTGNYGYTF.

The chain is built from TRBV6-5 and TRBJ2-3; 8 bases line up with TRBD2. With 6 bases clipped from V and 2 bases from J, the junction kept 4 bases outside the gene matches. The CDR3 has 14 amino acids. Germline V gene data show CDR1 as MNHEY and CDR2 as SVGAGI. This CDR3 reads CASSLGRATDTQYF. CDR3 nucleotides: TGTGCCAGCAGCCTCGGGAGGGCCACAGATACGCAGTATTTT.

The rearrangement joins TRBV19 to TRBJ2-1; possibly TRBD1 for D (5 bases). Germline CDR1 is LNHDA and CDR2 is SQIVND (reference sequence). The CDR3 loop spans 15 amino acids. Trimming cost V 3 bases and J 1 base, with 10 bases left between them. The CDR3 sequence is CASSIDDRSYNEQFF. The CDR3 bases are TGTGCCAGTAGTATCGACGACAGATCCTACAATGAGCAGTTCTTC.

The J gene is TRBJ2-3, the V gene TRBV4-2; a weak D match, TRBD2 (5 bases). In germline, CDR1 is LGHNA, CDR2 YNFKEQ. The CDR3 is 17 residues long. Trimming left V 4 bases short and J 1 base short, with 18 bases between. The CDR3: CASSLKDSGGGTDTQYF. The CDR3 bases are TGTGCCAGCAGCCTCAAGGACTCAGGTGGCGGCACAGATACGCAGTATTTT.

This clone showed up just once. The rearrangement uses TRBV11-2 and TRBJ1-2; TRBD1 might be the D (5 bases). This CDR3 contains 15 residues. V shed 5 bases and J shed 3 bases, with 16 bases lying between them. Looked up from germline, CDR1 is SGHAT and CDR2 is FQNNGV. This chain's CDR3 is CASSPNLGEDYGYTF. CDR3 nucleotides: TGTGCCAGCAGCCCTAACTTGGGGGAGGACTATGGCTACACCTTC.

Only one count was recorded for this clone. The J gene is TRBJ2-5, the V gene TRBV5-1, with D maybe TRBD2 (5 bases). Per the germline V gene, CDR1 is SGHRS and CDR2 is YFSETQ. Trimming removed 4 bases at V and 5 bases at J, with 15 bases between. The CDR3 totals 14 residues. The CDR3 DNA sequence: TGCGCCAGCAGCGAGGGCGCGGCTAGGGAGACCCAGTACTTC. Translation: CASSEGAARETQYF.

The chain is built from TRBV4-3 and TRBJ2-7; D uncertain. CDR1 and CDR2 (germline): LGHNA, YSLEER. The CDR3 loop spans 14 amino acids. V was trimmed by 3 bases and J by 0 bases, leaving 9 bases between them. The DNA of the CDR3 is TGCGCCAGCAGCCATTCACATGGCTCCTACGAGCAGTACTTC. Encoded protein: CASSHSHGSYEQYF.

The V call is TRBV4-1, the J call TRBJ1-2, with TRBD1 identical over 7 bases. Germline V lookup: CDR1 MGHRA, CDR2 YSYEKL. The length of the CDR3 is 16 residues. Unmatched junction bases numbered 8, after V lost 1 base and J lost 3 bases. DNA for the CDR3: TGCGCCAGCAGCCAAGCGACAGGGCAGTTTGACTATGGCTACACCTTC. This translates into CASSQATGQFDYGYTF.

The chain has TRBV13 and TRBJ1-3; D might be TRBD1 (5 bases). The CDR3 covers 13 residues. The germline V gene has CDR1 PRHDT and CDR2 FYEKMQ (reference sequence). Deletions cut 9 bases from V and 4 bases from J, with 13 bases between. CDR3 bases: TGTGCCAGTAATCTAAGGGGCGGAAACACCATATATTTT. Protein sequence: CASNLRGGNTIYF.

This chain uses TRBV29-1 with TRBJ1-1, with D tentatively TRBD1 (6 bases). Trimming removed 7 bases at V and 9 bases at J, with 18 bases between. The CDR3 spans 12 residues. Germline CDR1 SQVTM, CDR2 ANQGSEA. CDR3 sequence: CSAQRGGNQAFF. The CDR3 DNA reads TGCAGCGCCCAAAGGGGGGGCAATCAAGCTTTCTTT.

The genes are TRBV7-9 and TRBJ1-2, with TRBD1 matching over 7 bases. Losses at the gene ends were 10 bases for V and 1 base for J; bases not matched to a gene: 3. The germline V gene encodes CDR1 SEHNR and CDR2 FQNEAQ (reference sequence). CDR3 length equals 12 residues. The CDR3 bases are TGTGCCATCGCAGGGGGTAACTATGGCTACACCTTC. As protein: CAIAGGNYGYTF.

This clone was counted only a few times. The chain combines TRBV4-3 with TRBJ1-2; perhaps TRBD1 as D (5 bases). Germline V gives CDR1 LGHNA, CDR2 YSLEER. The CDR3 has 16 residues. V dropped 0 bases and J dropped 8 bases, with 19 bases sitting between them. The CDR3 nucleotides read TGCGCCAGCAGCCAAGAAGGAGGGGTCGTTTTGGGCGGCTACACCTTC. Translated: CASSQEGGVVLGGYTF.

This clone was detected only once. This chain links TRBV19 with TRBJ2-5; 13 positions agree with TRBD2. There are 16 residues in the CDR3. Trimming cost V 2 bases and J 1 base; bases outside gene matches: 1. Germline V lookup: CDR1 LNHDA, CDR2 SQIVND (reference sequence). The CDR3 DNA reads TGTGCCAGTAGTATAACTAGCGGGGGGGTCCAAGAGACCCAGTACTTC. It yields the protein CASSITSGGVQETQYF.

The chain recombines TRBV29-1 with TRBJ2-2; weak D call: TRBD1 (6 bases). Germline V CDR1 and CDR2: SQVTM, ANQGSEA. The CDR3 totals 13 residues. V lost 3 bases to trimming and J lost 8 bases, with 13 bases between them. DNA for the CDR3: TGCAGCGTTGATCCAGGGGTTTCGGGGGAGCTGTTTTTT. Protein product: CSVDPGVSGELFF.

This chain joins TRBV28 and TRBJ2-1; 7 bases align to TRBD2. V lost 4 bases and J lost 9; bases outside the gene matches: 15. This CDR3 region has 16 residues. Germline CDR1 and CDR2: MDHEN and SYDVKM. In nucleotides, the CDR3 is TGTGCCAGCAGTTATACTAGCGAACCTTCCCGGGGTGAGCAGTTCTTC. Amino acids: CASSYTSEPSRGEQFF.

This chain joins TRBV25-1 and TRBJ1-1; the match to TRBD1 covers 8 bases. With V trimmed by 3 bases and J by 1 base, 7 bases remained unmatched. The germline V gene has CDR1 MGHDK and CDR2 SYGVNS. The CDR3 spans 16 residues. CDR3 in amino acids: CASSESGGGTNTEAFF. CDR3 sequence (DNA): TGTGCCAGCAGTGAGTCAGGGGGCGGAACGAACACTGAAGCTTTCTTT.

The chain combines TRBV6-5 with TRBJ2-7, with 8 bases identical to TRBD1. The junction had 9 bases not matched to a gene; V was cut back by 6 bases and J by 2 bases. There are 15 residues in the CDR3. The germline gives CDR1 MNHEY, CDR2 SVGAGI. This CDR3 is CASSRDRLFAYEQYF. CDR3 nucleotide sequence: TGTGCCAGCAGCCGGGACAGGTTGTTTGCCTACGAGCAGTACTTC.